The source of this TCR beta chain is a study of cytomegalovirus exposure and HLA in healthy donors. The germline CDR1 and CDR2 sequences are SGHVS and FQNEAQ. The CDR3 consists of 15 residues. Trimming cost V 5 bases and J 4 bases, with 14 bases left between them. PCR used 60 Vbeta primers and 13 Jbeta primers. The authors' processing: An analysis that came later counted some 80 million unique TCR beta chains, approximately 9.9 million shared. Measured with immunoSEQ multiplex PCR; TCRdb has only the in-frame clones, and not every one. V, J and clone size are those of that table, while D and trimming were read from the DNA. The table shows approximately 76,000 clones, with over 65% occurring only once.

The source is a middle-aged woman in good health and CMV-seropositive. V gene TRBV7-8 combines with J gene TRBJ2-2; D remains ambiguous. The sample taken for sequencing was PBMCs. The CDR3 sequence is CASSRAPTGTGELFF. The CDR3 nucleotides read TGTGCCAGCAGCCGCGCCCCCACGGGCACCGGGGAGCTGTTTTTT.